Listed below are T cell receptor beta chains from one sample, sequenced in a study of blood T cell repertoires in COVID-19. This table comes from immunoSEQ multiplex PCR, and its TCRdb copy is limited to in-frame clones, with some not included. The data contain approximately 220,000 clones, about 86% of them singletons. The material sequenced was peripheral blood. Receptors were obtained from a woman in her 30s who had recovered from COVID-19. CDR3s include the opening cysteine and the closing phenylalanine or tryptophan. The D gene is left open where the match is weak. Not every row has a clone size; where given, it reads once, few, many or a size class.

- | - | TRBJ2-7 | TRBV21-1 | TGTGCCAGCAGCGCATCTACCGCCCGAACTAGCGGGAGGGCAATAGACTACGAGCAGTACTTC | CASSASTARTSGRAIDYEQYF
TRBD1 | - | TRBJ2-1 | TRBV28 | TGTGCCAGCAGTCGAACCACAGGGGGGTATGAGCAGTTCTTC | CASSRTTGGYEQFF
- | - | TRBJ2-5 | TRBV6-6 | TGTGCCAGCAGTTACCCCAGGGGCGAAGGAGAGACCCAGTACTTC | CASSYPRGEGETQYF
- | - | TRBJ1-6 | TRBV5-4 | TGTGCCAGCAGCTTCCAGGGTGGGAATTCACCCCTCCACTTT | CASSFQGGNSPLHF
TRBD1 | - | TRBJ1-1 | TRBV5-1 | TGCGCCAGCAGTTGGACAGGGGGCCCCCCGACCCTGGCGGCTTTCTTT | CASSWTGGPPTLAAFF
TRBD2 | - | TRBJ2-1 | TRBV29-1 | TGCAGCGTGGGACTAGCGATCGGACAGTTCTTC | CSVGLAIGQFF
- | - | TRBJ2-7 | TRBV5-5 | TGTGCCAGCAGCTTGGACAGGGTGCAGTACTTC | CASSLDRVQYF
- | - | TRBJ1-6 | TRBV2 | TGTGCCAGCAATCTACTCGTCCAGGGTAGATATAATTCACCCCTCCACTTT | CASNLLVQGRYNSPLHF
TRBD1 | - | TRBJ1-1 | TRBV6-7 | TGTGCCAGCAGTTACTCGAAGGGACAGGGTGCGATGAACACTGAAGCTTTCTTT | CASSYSKGQGAMNTEAFF
TRBD1 | - | TRBJ1-6 | TRBV27 | TGTGCCAGCAGTTTAAGACAGGGGAATTCACCCCTCCACTTT | CASSLRQGNSPLHF
TRBD2 | once | TRBJ2-3 | TRBV24-1 | TGTGCCACTTGGACTAGCGGGAGGGATGCAGATACGCAGTATTTT | CATWTSGRDADTQYF
TRBD1 | - | TRBJ2-3 | TRBV5-1 | TGCGCCAGCAGCTTGGAACAGGGGGCAGATACGCAGTATTTT | CASSLEQGADTQYF
- | - | TRBJ1-2 | TRBV5-1 | TGCGCCAGCAGCTTGGAAGGAGTTAACTATGGCTACACCTTC | CASSLEGVNYGYTF
TRBD1 | medium-sized | TRBJ1-5 | TRBV7-8 | TGTGCCAGCAGCTCTCCCGTTACGGACAGGGCGGAGCAGAGCAATCAGCCCCAGCATTTT | CASSSPVTDRAEQSNQPQHF
- | - | TRBJ2-6 | TRBV6-5 | TGTGCCAGCCTTGCGGCTGGGGCCAACGTCCTGACTTTC | CASLAAGANVLTF
- | - | TRBJ1-3 | TRBV7-9 | TGTGCCAGCAGCCCACAGGGTCTTATTGGAAACACCATATATTTT | CASSPQGLIGNTIYF
- | - | TRBJ1-2 | TRBV28 | TGTGCCAGCAGTTCAGGGTATGGCTACACCTTC | CASSSGYGYTF
- | - | TRBJ2-7 | TRBV12-3/TRBV12-4 | TGTGCCAGCAGTTTAGCCGGCTACGAGCAGTACTTC | CASSLAGYEQYF
- | - | TRBJ2-7 | TRBV28 | TGTGCCAGTCTCGGGGACTCCTACGAGCAGTACTTC | CASLGDSYEQYF
- | - | TRBJ1-1 | TRBV15 | TGTGCCACCAGCAGAGTTGAGCAGGTGAACACTGAAGCTTTCTTT | CATSRVEQVNTEAFF
- | - | TRBJ1-1 | TRBV27 | TGTGCCAGCAGTTCATTTCCTGTTGGGAGTGAAGCTTTCTTT | CASSSFPVGSEAFF
- | - | TRBJ2-7 | TRBV21-1 | TGTGCCAGCAGGGGGACAGAACCTCTCTACGAGCAGTACTTC | CASRGTEPLYEQYF
- | - | TRBJ1-3 | TRBV30 | TGTGCCTGGAGTGGGTGGCAGGGTTTTCCCTCCGGAAACACCATATATTTT | CAWSGWQGFPSGNTIYF
TRBD2 | - | TRBJ2-3 | TRBV6-2/TRBV6-3 | TGTGCCAGCAGCCGCGTACTAGCGGGAGGGGCGGATACGCAGTATTTT | CASSRVLAGGADTQYF
- | - | TRBJ2-4 | TRBV10-3 | TGTGCCTTCGTAAACAGATTGATTCTAGCCAAAAACATTCAGTACTTC | CAFVNRLILAKNIQYF
- | - | TRBJ1-2 | TRBV28 | TGTGCCAGCAGTACCCGGACAGTGGATTACTATGGCTACACCTTC | CASSTRTVDYYGYTF
TRBD1 | - | TRBJ1-2 | TRBV24-1 | TGTGCCACCAGTGATTTAGGGCAGGGGGAGGATGGCTACACCTTC | CATSDLGQGEDGYTF
- | - | TRBJ2-7 | TRBV7-2 | TGTGCCAGCAGCCGCGGGACTGTAGAAGAGCAGTACTTC | CASSRGTVEEQYF
- | few | TRBJ2-2 | TRBV4-1 | TGCGCCAGCAGCCAAGGTGTAGCGTCCGCCGGGGAGCTGTTTTTT | CASSQGVASAGELFF
- | - | TRBJ1-2 | TRBV25-1 | TGTGCCAGCAGTGATCCGTCGCTCGGCGGGGGCGCGTTTCATGGCTACACCTTC | CASSDPSLGGGAFHGYTF
TRBD1 | - | TRBJ2-1 | TRBV12-5 | TGTGCTAGTGGTTTGCTCCAGGGGGCTTACAATGAGCAGTTCTTC | CASGLLQGAYNEQFF
- | once | TRBJ2-7 | TRBV2 | TGTGCCAGCACCAACATTCGCTACGAGCAGTACTTC | CASTNIRYEQYF
- | many | TRBJ2-7 | TRBV10-3 | TGTGCCATCAGTGAGAACGGCGGTTCCTACGAGCAGTACTTC | CAISENGGSYEQYF
- | - | TRBJ2-3 | TRBV5-3 | TGTGCCAGAAGCTTGGCAAACGATAAGCCAGATACGCAGTATTTT | CARSLANDKPDTQYF
TRBD1 | - | TRBJ1-4 | TRBV6-2/TRBV6-3 | TGTGCCAGCAGTTATACAGGGGGCACTAATGAAAAACTGTTTTTT | CASSYTGGTNEKLFF
TRBD1 | - | TRBJ2-7 | TRBV28 | TGTGCCAGCAGCGGAGGGACAGGGGTCCCCTACGAGCAGTACTTC | CASSGGTGVPYEQYF
- | many | TRBJ2-2 | TRBV25-1 | TGTGCCAGCAGTGAACCCCAATCCGGGGAGCTGTTTTTT | CASSEPQSGELFF
- | - | TRBJ1-4 | TRBV7-9 | TGTGCCAGCAGCTTAGATGGTACAGTCAATGAAAAACTGTTTTTT | CASSLDGTVNEKLFF
TRBD2 | - | TRBJ2-1 | TRBV10-3 | TGTGCCATCAGGACCGGGACTAGTGGGAGGGATGAGCAGTTCTTC | CAIRTGTSGRDEQFF
TRBD1 | - | TRBJ2-7 | TRBV11-2 | TGTGCCAGCAGCCTGGGGGACAGGGAGTTCTACGAGCAGTACTTC | CASSLGDREFYEQYF
TRBD1 | - | TRBJ1-3 | TRBV3-1/TRBV3-2 | TGTGCCAGCAGCCACGAGACAGGGGGCTATGGTGGAAACACCATATATTTT | CASSHETGGYGGNTIYF
TRBD2 | - | TRBJ2-7 | TRBV6-5 | TGTGCCAGCAGTTACACTAGCGGAGGTGCCTACGAGCAGTACTTC | CASSYTSGGAYEQYF
- | few | TRBJ2-3 | TRBV7-9 | TGTGCCAGCAGCTTAGCGTTATACGGGAGCGCAGATACGCAGTATTTT | CASSLALYGSADTQYF
TRBD1 | - | TRBJ2-7 | TRBV30 | TGTGCCTGGACCCGGGACAGGTCCTACGAGCAGTACTTC | CAWTRDRSYEQYF
TRBD2 | - | TRBJ2-6 | TRBV28 | TGTGCCAGCAGTAAACCGGGCGGGAGCTCTGGGGCCAACGTCCTGACTTTC | CASSKPGGSSGANVLTF
TRBD1 | - | TRBJ2-7 | TRBV5-1 | TGCGCCAGCAGCGTACAGGGGGCGGAGGGCGAGCAGTACTTC | CASSVQGAEGEQYF
- | - | TRBJ2-1 | TRBV19 | TGTGCCAGTAGTATCCTGCCGGGTGAGCAGTTCTTC | CASSILPGEQFF